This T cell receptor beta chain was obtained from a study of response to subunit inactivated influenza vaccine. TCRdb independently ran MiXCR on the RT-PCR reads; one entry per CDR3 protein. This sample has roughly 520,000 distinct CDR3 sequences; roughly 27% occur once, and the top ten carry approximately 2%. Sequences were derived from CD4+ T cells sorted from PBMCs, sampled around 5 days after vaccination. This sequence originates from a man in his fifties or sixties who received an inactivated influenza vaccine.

CDR3 nucleotides: TGTGCCACCCGACGGAACTTGGGCGAAAAACTGTTTTTT. Its translation is CATRRNLGEKLFF. V gene TRBV6-6 combines with J gene TRBJ1-4, with unresolved D. Germline loops: CDR1 MNHNY, CDR2 SVGAGI (reference sequence). CDR3 length: 13 amino acids. The V end was cut by 10 bases, the J end by 8 bases, with 17 bases between.